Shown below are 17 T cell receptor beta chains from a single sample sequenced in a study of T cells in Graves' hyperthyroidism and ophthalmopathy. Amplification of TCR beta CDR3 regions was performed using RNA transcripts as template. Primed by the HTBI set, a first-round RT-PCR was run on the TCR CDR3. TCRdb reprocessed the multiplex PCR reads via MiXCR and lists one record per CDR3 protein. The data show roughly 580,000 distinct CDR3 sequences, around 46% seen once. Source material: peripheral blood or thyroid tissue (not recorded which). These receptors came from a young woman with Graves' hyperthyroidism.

The CDR3 reads CARPPGQQKELFF. CDR3 DNA: TGTGCCAGGCCGCCGGGACAACAGAAGGAGCTGTTTTTT. The gene calls are TRBV9 and TRBJ2-2; a weak D match, TRBD1 (6 bases). V lost 8 bases to trimming and J lost 10 bases, with 18 bases between them. There are 13 residues in the CDR3. CDR1 SGDLS and CDR2 YYNGEE come from the germline V gene.

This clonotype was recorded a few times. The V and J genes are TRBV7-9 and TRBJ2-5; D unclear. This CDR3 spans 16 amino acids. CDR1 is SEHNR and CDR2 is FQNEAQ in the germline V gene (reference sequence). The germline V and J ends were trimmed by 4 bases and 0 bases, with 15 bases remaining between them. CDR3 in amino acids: CASSSWEGDHQETQYF. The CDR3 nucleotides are TGTGCCAGCAGCTCATGGGAAGGAGATCACCAAGAGACCCAGTACTTC.

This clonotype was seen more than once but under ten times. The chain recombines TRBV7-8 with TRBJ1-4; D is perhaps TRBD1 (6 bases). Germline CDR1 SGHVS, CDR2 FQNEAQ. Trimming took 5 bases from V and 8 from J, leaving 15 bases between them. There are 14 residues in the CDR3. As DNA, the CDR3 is TGTGCCAGCAGCAGGGGGAAGGGTGGCGAAAAACTGTTTTTT. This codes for CASSRGKGGEKLFF.

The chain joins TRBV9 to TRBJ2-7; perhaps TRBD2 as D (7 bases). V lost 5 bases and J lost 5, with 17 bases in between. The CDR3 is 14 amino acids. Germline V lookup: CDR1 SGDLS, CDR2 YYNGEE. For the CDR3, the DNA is TGTGCCAGCAGTTCCATGAGGGGGGGCAACGAGCAGTACTTC. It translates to CASSSMRGGNEQYF.

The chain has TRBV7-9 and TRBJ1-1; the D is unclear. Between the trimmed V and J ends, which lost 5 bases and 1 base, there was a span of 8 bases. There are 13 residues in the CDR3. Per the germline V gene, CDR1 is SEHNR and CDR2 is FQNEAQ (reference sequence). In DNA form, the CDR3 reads TGTGCCAGCAGCACGACACAGAACACTGAAGCTTTCTTT. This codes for CASSTTQNTEAFF.

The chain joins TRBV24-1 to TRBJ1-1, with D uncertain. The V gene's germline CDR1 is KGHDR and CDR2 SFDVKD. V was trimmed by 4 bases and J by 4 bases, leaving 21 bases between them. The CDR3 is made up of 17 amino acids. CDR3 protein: CATSDLRENFAGTEAFF. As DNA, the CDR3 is TGTGCCACCAGTGACTTAAGGGAGAACTTCGCGGGCACTGAAGCTTTCTTT.

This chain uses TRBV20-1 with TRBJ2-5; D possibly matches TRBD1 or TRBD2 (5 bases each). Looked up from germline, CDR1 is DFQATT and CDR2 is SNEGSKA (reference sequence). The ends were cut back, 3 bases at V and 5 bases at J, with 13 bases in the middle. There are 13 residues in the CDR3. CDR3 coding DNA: TGCAGTGCTAGTTTCGGGGCGTGGGAGACCCAGTACTTC. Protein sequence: CSASFGAWETQYF.

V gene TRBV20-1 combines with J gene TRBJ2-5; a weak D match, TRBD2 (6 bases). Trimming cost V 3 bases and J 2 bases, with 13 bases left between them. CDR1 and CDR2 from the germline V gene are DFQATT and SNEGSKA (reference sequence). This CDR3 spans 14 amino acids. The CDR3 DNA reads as TGCAGTGCTAGGTATAGCGGAACACAAGAGACCCAGTACTTC. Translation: CSARYSGTQETQYF.

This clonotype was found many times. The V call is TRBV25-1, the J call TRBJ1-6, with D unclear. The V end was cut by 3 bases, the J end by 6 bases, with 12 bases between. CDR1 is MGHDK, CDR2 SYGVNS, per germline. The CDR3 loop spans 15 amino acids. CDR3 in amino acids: CASSEDRASNSPLHF. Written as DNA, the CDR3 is TGTGCCAGCAGTGAGGACCGGGCATCTAATTCACCCCTCCACTTT.

The CDR3 sequence is CASSVDRNKDTGELFF. CDR3 DNA: TGTGCCAGCAGCGTGGACAGGAATAAGGACACCGGGGAGCTGTTTTTT. J is TRBJ2-2 and V is TRBV7-8, with TRBD1 matching 7 bases. J gave up 3 bases and V 5 bases, and 9 bases lay outside the gene matches. This CDR3 comprises 16 residues. The germline V gene has CDR1 SGHVS and CDR2 FQNEAQ.

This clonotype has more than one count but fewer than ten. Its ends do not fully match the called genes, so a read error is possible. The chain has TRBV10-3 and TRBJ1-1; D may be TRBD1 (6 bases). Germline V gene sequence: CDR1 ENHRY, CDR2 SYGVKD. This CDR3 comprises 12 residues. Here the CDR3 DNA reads TGTGCCAGCAGTTACTCGGGGGGCAAGGCTTTCTTT. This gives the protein CASSYSGGKAFF.

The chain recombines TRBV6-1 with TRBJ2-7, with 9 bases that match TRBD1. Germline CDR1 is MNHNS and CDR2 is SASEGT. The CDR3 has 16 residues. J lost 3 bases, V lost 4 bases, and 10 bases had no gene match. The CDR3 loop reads CASSAKRGTGFYEQYF. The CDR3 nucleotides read TGTGCCAGCAGTGCTAAACGGGGGACAGGGTTCTACGAGCAGTACTTC.

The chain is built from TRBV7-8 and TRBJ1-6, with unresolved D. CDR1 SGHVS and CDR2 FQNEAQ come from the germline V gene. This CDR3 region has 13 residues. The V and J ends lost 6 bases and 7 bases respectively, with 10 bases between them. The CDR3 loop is CASRHGGNSPLHF. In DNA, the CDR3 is TGTGCCAGCAGGCATGGAGGGAATTCACCCCTCCACTTT.

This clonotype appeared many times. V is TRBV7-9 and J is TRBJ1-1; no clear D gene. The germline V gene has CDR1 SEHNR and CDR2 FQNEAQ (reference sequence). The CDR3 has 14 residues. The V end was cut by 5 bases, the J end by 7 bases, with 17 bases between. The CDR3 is CASSRTRWPSEAFF. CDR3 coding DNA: TGTGCCAGCAGCCGAACCAGGTGGCCAAGTGAAGCTTTCTTT.

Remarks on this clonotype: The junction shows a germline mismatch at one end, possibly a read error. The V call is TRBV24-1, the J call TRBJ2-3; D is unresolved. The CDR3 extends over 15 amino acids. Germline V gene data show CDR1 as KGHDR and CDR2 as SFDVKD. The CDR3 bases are TGTGCCAGCAGTTCAGAGAGAACTAGCACAGATACGCAGTATTTT. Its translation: CASSSERTSTDTQYF.

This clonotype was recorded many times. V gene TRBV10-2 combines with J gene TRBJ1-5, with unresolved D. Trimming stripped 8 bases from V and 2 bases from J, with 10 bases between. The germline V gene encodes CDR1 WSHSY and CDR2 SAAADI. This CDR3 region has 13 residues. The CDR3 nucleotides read TGCGCCAGCGCCCGACATGGCAATCAGCCCCAGCATTTT. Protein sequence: CASARHGNQPQHF.

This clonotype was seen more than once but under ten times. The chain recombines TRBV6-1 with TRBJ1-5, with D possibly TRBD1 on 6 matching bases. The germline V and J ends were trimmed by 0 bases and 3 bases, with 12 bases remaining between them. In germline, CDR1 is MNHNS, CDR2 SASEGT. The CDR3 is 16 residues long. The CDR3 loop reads CASSEAGARNNQPQHF. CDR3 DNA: TGTGCCAGCAGTGAAGCGGGGGCAAGGAACAATCAGCCCCAGCATTTT.